The next 22 T cell receptor beta chains were all read from a single sample in a study of identical twins. One entry per CDR3 protein results from TCRdb running MiXCR on the 5' RACE reads. Of around 470,000 distinct CDR3 sequences in the sample, 11% to 15% are singletons; the top ten hold approximately 0.52%. These data were also reused for a study on yellow fever vaccine responses in identical twins.

Sample: CD4+ T cells sorted from blood. The receptor source for this set is a woman aged 18 to 35 in good health.

This clonotype has only a few counts. The chain uses TRBV20-1 and TRBJ2-3; no reliable D call. Trimming removed 5 bases from V and 4 bases from J, with 10 bases in between. The CDR3 spans 12 residues. Germline V CDR1 and CDR2: DFQATT, SNEGSKA (reference sequence). CDR3 DNA: TGCAGTGCTCTACGGATCTCAGATACGCAGTATTTT. Residues: CSALRISDTQYF.

This clonotype came up a few times. The rearrangement joins TRBV7-9 to TRBJ2-3; D might be TRBD1 or TRBD2, each matching 5 bases. V was pared by 0 bases and J by 6 bases, with 10 bases between. Germline V gene sequence: CDR1 SEHNR, CDR2 FQNEAQ (reference sequence). CDR3 length equals 14 residues. For the CDR3, the DNA is TGTGCCAGCAGCTTAGCTCAGGGACCCGATACGCAGTATTTT. This sequence encodes CASSLAQGPDTQYF.

This clonotype has at least ten counts. The chain combines TRBV3-1 with TRBJ2-2, with D possibly being TRBD2 (5 bases). The CDR3 sequence is 16 residues long. Between the trimmed V and J ends, which lost 2 bases and 5 bases, there was a span of 15 bases. CDR1 and CDR2 (germline): LGHDT, YNNKEL (reference sequence). DNA for the CDR3: TGTGCCAGCAGCCAACAGACGGGGATTTTGACCGGGGAGCTGTTTTTT. Translated: CASSQQTGILTGELFF.

This clonotype was detected only a few times. The rearrangement uses TRBV7-2 and TRBJ2-3, with D maybe TRBD2 (6 bases). Germline V gives CDR1 SGHTA, CDR2 FQGNSA. The CDR3 is 13 amino acids. The ends were cut back, 1 base at V and 10 bases at J, with 12 bases in the middle. The CDR3 nucleotides read TGTGCCAGCAGCTTAGGACTAGGTCCTGCGCAGTATTTT. It encodes CASSLGLGPAQYF.

The table lists this clonotype with a few counts. V and J are TRBV4-1 and TRBJ2-3; D call uncertain. V was clipped by 0 bases and J by 6 bases, with 7 bases between them. This CDR3 region has 13 residues. Germline values: CDR1 MGHRA, CDR2 YSYEKL. The CDR3 here is CASSQDPRDTQYF. The DNA for the CDR3 is TGCGCCAGCAGCCAAGATCCGAGGGATACGCAGTATTTT.

This clonotype was seen repeatedly, ten times or more. The chain combines TRBV24-1 with TRBJ2-4; 9 positions match TRBD1. CDR3 size: 14 residues. Looked up from germline, CDR1 is KGHDR and CDR2 is SFDVKD. Trimming at V came to 6 bases and at J to 7 bases, leaving 6 bases not matched to a gene. In DNA form, the CDR3 reads TGTGCCACCAGTCCGGGACAGGGCGGCAACATTCAGTACTTC. It encodes CATSPGQGGNIQYF.

V is TRBV14 and J is TRBJ2-6; 7 bases fit TRBD1. The CDR3 spans 15 residues. The germline V gene encodes CDR1 SGHDN and CDR2 FVKESK. Unmatched junction bases numbered 7, after V lost 2 bases and J lost 9 bases. CDR3 in amino acids: CASSQITGQSNVLTF. The CDR3 DNA reads TGTGCCAGCAGCCAAATCACGGGACAGAGCAACGTCCTGACTTTC.

This clonotype appeared many times. The chain couples TRBV5-1 to TRBJ2-3; D gene unclear. CDR3 length equals 15 residues. CDR1 is SGHRS, CDR2 YFSETQ, per germline. V was cut by 4 bases and J by 2 bases, with 14 bases left in between. The CDR3 sequence is CASSPLLGSTDTQYF. The CDR3 DNA sequence: TGCGCCAGCAGCCCCCTTTTGGGGTCCACAGATACGCAGTATTTT.

CDR3 sequence (DNA): TGTGCCAGCAGCTCTAGTTCCCATGAGCAGTTCTTC. This sequence encodes CASSSSSHEQFF. The chain links TRBV7-6 to TRBJ2-1; D unresolved. Germline V gene sequence: CDR1 SGHVS, CDR2 FNYEAQ. The CDR3 length is 12 residues. V dropped 4 bases and J dropped 8 bases, with 9 bases sitting between them.

This clonotype has only a few counts. The gene calls are TRBV12-3 or TRBV12-4 and TRBJ2-1; 7 nucleotides line up with TRBD2. This CDR3 is built from 15 residues. V was pared by 1 base and J by 6 bases, with 6 bases of the junction left unmatched. As DNA, the CDR3 is TGTGCCAGCAGTTTAGTAGCGGGCCCATTCAATGAGCAGTTCTTC. This gives the protein CASSLVAGPFNEQFF.

The rearrangement uses TRBV28 and TRBJ2-1, with D perhaps given as TRBD1 or TRBD2 (5 bases each). The CDR3 has 17 amino acids. From germline, CDR1 is MDHEN and CDR2 SYDVKM. Trimming left V 7 bases short and J 0 bases short, with 19 bases between. The CDR3 sequence is CASTGPGTGISYNEQFF. CDR3 DNA: TGTGCCAGCACTGGCCCCGGGACGGGAATCTCCTACAATGAGCAGTTCTTC.

This sequence joins TRBV5-1 and TRBJ2-2; 9 bases are shared with TRBD1. V lost 0 bases, J lost 7 bases, and 4 bases stayed unmatched. The CDR3 contains 15 residues. Germline assignment: CDR1 SGHRS and CDR2 YFSETQ. The CDR3 reads CASSLEDRGHGELFF. The CDR3 coding sequence is TGCGCCAGCAGCTTGGAGGACAGGGGACACGGGGAGCTGTTTTTT.

This clonotype was counted at least ten times. The chain links TRBV12-3 or TRBV12-4 to TRBJ1-1, with D possibly TRBD1 on 6 matching bases. This CDR3 comprises 14 residues. Trimming stripped 0 bases from V and 4 bases from J, with 9 bases between. The CDR3 loop reads CASSLAQGSTEAFF. The CDR3 region has the DNA TGTGCCAGCAGTTTAGCGCAGGGGTCCACTGAAGCTTTCTTT.

This clonotype was found a few times. A junction boundary mismatches the germline segment, possibly from a read error. The V gene is TRBV7-7, the J gene TRBJ2-1; perhaps D is TRBD1 or TRBD2 (5 bases each). The CDR3 runs to 15 residues. Germline V gives CDR1 SSHAT, CDR2 FNYEAQ (reference sequence). The CDR3 region is CASSLGHSVGDEQFF. In nucleotides, the CDR3 is TGTGCTAGCAGCTTAGGACACTCGGTGGGAGATGAGCAGTTCTTC.

V is TRBV12-3 or TRBV12-4 and J is TRBJ2-3; unclear D gene. This CDR3 comprises 15 residues. Between the trimmed V and J ends, which lost 11 bases and 0 bases, there was a span of 18 bases. In DNA form, the CDR3 reads TGTGCCCAAATGACGCGTCCAGCTAGCACAGATACGCAGTATTTT. Translated: CAQMTRPASTDTQYF.

This clonotype was counted a single time. V gene TRBV5-1 combines with J gene TRBJ1-4; D unresolved. This CDR3 region has 15 residues. V lost 0 bases and J 8 bases, leaving 14 bases between the germline ends. Per germline, CDR1 SGHRS and CDR2 YFSETQ. Written as DNA, the CDR3 is TGCGCCAGCAGCTTGGATACGGGTGGGAGAGAAAAACTGTTTTTT. It specifies CASSLDTGGREKLFF. Full variable domain (missing parts from reference TRBV5-1 and TRBJ1-4): KAGVTQTPRYLIKTRGQQVTLSCSPISGHRSVSWYQQTPGQGLQFLFEYFSETQRNKGNFPGRFSGRQFSNSRSEMNVSTLELGDSALYLCASSLDTGGREKLFFGSGTQLSVL.

This clonotype was found a few times. The chain has TRBV29-1 and TRBJ2-3; TRBD2 matches at 8 bases. The CDR3 loop spans 15 amino acids. Germline CDR1 SQVTM, CDR2 ANQGSEA. Germline trimming cut 4 bases from V and 0 bases from J; bases unmatched to any gene: 6. In DNA, the CDR3 is TGCAGCGTTGTTCTGCTAGCGGGTAGCACAGATACGCAGTATTTT. This encodes CSVVLLAGSTDTQYF.

This clonotype turned up a few times. The chain has TRBV2 and TRBJ2-7; D is undetermined. Germline lookup yields CDR1 SNHLY and CDR2 FYNNEI. The CDR3 length is 15 residues. Trimming removed 4 bases from V and 0 bases from J, with 13 bases in between. As DNA, the CDR3 is TGTGCCAGCAGTGCTGAGATATCGAGCTCCTACGAGCAGTACTTC. Its protein product is CASSAEISSSYEQYF.

The chain links TRBV18 to TRBJ2-2; 10 positions match TRBD2. V was clipped by 1 base and J by 4 bases; unmatched bases: 15. The length of the CDR3 is 20 residues. In germline, CDR1 is KGHSH, CDR2 LQKENI. The CDR3 DNA reads as TGTGCCAGCTCACCACTATCGTCTAGCGGGGGCGCGCCGGGCACCGGGGAGCTGTTTTTT. The encoded protein is CASSPLSSSGGAPGTGELFF.

Only a few counts were recorded for this clonotype. The chain links TRBV20-1 to TRBJ2-2; D is undetermined. Germline V gives CDR1 DFQATT, CDR2 SNEGSKA (reference sequence). Trimming took 1 base from V and 1 from J, leaving 4 bases between them. The CDR3 length is 13 residues. The CDR3: CSARGGNTGELFF. The CDR3 DNA reads as TGCAGTGCTAGAGGTGGGAACACCGGGGAGCTGTTTTTT.

Regarding this clonotype: The CDR3 carries no conserved terminal phenylalanine or tryptophan, so it likely arises from a read error. It is unclear where the CDR3 begins or ends on the DNA, so no DNA is shown, and the CDR3 is as TCRdb lists it. This chain connects TRBV6-6 to TRBJ2-1; the table's D call, TRBD2, was not checked against the DNA. The CDR3 has 8 amino acids, counting both end residues. Germline V lookup: CDR1 MNHNY, CDR2 SVGAGI (reference sequence). CDR3: CASSPLTI.

This clonotype was detected many times. The chain couples TRBV28 to TRBJ2-3; D is uncertain. V lost 5 bases to trimming and J lost 2 bases, with 5 bases between them. The CDR3 covers 12 residues. Germline V CDR1 and CDR2: MDHEN, SYDVKM. The CDR3 DNA follows: TGTGCCAGCAGTCCTCACACAGATACGCAGTATTTT. It specifies CASSPHTDTQYF.